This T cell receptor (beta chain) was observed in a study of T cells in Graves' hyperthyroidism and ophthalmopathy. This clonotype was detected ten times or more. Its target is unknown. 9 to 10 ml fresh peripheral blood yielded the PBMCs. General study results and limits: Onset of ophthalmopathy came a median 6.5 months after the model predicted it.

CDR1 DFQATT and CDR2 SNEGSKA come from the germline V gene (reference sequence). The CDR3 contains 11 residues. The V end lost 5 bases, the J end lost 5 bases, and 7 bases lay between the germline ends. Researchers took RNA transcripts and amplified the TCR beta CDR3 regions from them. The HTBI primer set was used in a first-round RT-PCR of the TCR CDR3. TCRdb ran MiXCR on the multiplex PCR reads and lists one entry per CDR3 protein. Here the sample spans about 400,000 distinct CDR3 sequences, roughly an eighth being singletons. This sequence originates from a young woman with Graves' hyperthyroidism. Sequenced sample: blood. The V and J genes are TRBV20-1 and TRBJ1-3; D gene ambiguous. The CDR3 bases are TGCAGTGCTGCCGGAAGAAACACCATATATTTT. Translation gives CSAAGRNTIYF.